The clone carrying this T cell receptor beta chain has ten or more counts. Its antigen is not identified. The time point was: newly diagnosed GD, antithyroid drugs for less than 3 months. From PBMCs, RNA was extracted and then used to make the TCR library. The CDR3 spans 15 residues. Per the germline V gene, CDR1 is SGHRS and CDR2 is YFSETQ. The germline V and J ends were trimmed by 5 bases and 4 bases, with 13 bases remaining between them. According to the study, TCR beta libraries were built with iRepertoire HTBI primers and CDR3-region Arm-PCR. TCRdb passed the multiplex PCR reads through MiXCR, listing each CDR3 protein once. The table has under 300,000 distinct CDR3 sequences, about 18% seen once. The data belong to a study of regulatory T cells in long-lasting Graves disease. Study results and limitations: It is possible that accuracy was reduced by the small size of the sample. Gene preferences differed: TRBV28, TRBJ1-2, TRBJ2-5 in persistent cases.

The same specimen was also included in a second study, on T cells in Graves' hyperthyroidism and ophthalmopathy. In that study: Researchers ran a first-round RT-PCR on the TCR CDR3 using the HTBI primer set.

The receptor was derived from a woman younger than 45 with Graves disease. Sample: peripheral blood mononuclear cells (PBMCs), taken at new diagnosis, from a patient treated with antithyroid drugs. The V and J genes are TRBV5-1 and TRBJ1-6; D is unresolved. In DNA, the CDR3 is TGCGCCAGCAGGACACCAAACCCGTATAATTCACCCCTCCACTTT. Translating it yields CASRTPNPYNSPLHF. The complete variable domain, with remaining parts taken from reference TRBV5-1 and TRBJ1-6, reads KAGVTQTPRYLIKTRGQQVTLSCSPISGHRSVSWYQQTPGQGLQFLFEYFSETQRNKGNFPGRFSGRQFSNSRSEMNVSTLELGDSALYLCASRTPNPYNSPLHFGNGTRLTVT.